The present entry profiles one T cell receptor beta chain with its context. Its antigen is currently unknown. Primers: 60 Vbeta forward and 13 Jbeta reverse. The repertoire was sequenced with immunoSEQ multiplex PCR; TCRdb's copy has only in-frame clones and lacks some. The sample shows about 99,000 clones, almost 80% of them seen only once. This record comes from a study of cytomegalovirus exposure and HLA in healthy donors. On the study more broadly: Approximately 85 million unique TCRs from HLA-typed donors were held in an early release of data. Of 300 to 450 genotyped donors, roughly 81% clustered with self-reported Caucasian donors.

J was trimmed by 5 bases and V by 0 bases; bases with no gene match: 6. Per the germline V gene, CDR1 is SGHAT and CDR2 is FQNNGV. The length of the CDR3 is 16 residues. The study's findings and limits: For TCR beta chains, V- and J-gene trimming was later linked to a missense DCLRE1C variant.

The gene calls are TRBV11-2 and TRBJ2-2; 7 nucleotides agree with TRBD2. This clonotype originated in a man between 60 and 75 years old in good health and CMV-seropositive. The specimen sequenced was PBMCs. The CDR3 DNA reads TGTGCCAGCAGCTTAGACCGGGGAGGGTTAACCGGGGAGCTGTTTTTT. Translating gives CASSLDRGGLTGELFF.